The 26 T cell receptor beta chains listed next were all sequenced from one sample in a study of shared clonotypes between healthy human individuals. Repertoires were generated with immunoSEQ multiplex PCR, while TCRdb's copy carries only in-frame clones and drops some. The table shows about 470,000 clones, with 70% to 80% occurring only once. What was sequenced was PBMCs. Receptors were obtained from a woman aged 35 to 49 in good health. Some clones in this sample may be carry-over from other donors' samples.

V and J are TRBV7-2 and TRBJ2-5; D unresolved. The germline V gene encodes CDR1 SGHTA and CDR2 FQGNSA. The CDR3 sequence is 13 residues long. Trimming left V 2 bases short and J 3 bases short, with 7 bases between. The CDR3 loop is CASSLTREETQYF. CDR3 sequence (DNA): TGTGCCAGCAGCTTAACGAGAGAAGAGACCCAGTACTTC.

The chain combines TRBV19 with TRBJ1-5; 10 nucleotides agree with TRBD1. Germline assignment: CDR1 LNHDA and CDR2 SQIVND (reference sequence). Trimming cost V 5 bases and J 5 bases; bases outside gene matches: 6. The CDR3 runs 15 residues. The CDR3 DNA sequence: TGTGCCAGTAGTGCGACAGGGGGCGCGGATCAGCCCCAGCATTTT. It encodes CASSATGGADQPQHF.

The CDR3 DNA is TGTGCCTGGAGTGTCGGTCAGGGGAGGACTGAAGCTTTCTTT. Residues: CAWSVGQGRTEAFF. This chain joins TRBV30 and TRBJ1-1; D might be TRBD1 (6 bases). Germline CDR1 GTSNPN, CDR2 SVGIG (reference sequence). The CDR3 covers 14 residues. Trimming took off 0 bases at V and 5 bases at J, with 13 bases between the two ends.

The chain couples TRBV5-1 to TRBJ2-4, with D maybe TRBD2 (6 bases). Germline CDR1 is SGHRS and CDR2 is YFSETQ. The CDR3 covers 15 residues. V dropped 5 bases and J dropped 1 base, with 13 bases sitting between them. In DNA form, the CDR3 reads TGCGCCAGCAGTGACCAACGGGGGGCCAAAAACATTCAGTACTTC. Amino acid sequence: CASSDQRGAKNIQYF.

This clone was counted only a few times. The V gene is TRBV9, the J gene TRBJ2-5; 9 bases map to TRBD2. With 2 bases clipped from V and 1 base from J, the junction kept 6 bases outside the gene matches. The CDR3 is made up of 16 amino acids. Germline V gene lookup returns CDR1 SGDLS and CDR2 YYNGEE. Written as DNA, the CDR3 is TGTGCCAGCAGCGTCACAGCGGGAGGACTCCAAGAGACCCAGTACTTC. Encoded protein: CASSVTAGGLQETQYF. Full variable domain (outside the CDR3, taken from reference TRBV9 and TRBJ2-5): DSGVTQTPKHLITATGQRVTLRCSPRSGDLSVYWYQQSLDQGLQFLIQYYNGEERAKGNILERFSAQQFPDLHSELNLSSLELGDSALYFCASSVTAGGLQETQYFGPGTRLLVL.

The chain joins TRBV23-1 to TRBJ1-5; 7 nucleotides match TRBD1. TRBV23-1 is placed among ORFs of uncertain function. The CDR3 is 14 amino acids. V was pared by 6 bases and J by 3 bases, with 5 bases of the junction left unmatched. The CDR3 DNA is TGCGCCAGCAGCAAGACAGGGATCAATCAGCCCCAGCATTTT. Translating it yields CASSKTGINQPQHF.

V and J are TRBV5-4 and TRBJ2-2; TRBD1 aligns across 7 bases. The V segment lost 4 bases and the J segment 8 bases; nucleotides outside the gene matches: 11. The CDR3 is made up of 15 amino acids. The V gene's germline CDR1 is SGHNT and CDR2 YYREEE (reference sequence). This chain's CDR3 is CASSIVQGRGGELFF. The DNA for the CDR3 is TGTGCCAGCAGCATAGTACAGGGGCGAGGGGGGGAGCTGTTTTTT.

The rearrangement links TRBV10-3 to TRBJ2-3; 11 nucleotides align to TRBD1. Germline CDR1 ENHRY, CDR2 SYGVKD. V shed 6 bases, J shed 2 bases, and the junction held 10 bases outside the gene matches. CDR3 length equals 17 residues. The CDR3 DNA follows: TGTGCCATCAGACCGGGACAGGGGGTTCGAGACACAGATACGCAGTATTTT. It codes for CAIRPGQGVRDTDTQYF.

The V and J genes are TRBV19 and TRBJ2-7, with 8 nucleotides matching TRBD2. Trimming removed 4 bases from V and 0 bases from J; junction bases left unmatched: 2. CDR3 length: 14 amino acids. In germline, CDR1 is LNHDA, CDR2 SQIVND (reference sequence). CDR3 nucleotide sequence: TGTGCCAGTAGTAGACTAGCGAGCTCCTACGAGCAGTACTTC. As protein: CASSRLASSYEQYF.

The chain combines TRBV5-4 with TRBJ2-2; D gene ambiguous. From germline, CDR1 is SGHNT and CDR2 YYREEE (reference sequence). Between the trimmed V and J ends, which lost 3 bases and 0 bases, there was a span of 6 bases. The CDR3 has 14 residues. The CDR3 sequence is CASSSRSNTGELFF. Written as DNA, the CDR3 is TGTGCCAGCAGCTCCCGGTCGAACACCGGGGAGCTGTTTTTT.

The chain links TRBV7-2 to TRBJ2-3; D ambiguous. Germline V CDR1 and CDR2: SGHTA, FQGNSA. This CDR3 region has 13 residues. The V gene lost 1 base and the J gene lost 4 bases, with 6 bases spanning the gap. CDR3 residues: CASSLDWPDTQYF. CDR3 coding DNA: TGTGCCAGCAGCTTAGATTGGCCAGATACGCAGTATTTT.

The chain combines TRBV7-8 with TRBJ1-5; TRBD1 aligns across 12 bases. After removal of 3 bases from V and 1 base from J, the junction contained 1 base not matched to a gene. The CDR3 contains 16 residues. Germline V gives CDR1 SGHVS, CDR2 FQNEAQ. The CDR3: CASSFGTGGSNQPQHF. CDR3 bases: TGTGCCAGCAGCTTCGGGACAGGGGGCAGCAATCAGCCCCAGCATTTT.

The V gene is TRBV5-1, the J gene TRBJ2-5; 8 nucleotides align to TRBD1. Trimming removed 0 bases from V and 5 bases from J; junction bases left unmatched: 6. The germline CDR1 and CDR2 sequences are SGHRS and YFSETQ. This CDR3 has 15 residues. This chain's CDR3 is CASSLAPGGKETQYF. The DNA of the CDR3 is TGCGCCAGCAGCTTGGCCCCAGGGGGCAAGGAGACCCAGTACTTC.

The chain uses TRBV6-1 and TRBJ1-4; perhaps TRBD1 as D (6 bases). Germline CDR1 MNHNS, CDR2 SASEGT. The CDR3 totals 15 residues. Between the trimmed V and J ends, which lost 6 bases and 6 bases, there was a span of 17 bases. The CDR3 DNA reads TGTGCCAGCAGACTCACAGGGAAGGAAGATGAAAAACTGTTTTTT. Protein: CASRLTGKEDEKLFF.

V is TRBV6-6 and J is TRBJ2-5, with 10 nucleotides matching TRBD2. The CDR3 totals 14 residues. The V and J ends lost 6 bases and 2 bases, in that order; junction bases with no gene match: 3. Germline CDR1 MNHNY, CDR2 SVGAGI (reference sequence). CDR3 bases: TGTGCCAGCAGCCGAGCGGGGGGGCAAGAGACCCAGTACTTC. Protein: CASSRAGGQETQYF.

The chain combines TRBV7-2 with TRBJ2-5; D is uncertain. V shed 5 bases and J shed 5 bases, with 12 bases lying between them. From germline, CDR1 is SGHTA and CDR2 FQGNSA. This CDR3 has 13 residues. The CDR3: CASSPRISETQYF. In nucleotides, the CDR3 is TGTGCCAGCAGCCCCCGTATTTCGGAGACCCAGTACTTC.

CDR3 nucleotide sequence: TGTGCCAGCAGCCCCTCGACAGGGACCGGGGAGCTGTTTTTT. This codes for CASSPSTGTGELFF. V usage is TRBV7-6 and J usage is TRBJ2-2; 7 bases match TRBD1. Trimming at V came to 5 bases and at J to 5 bases, leaving 5 bases not matched to a gene. The CDR3 spans 14 residues. Looked up from germline, CDR1 is SGHVS and CDR2 is FNYEAQ.

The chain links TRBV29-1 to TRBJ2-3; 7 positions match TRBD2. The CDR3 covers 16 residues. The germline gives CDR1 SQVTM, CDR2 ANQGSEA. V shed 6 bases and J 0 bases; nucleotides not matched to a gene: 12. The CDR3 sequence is CSVPTTSSASTDTQYF. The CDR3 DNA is TGCAGCGTACCCACGACTAGCAGTGCTAGCACAGATACGCAGTATTTT.

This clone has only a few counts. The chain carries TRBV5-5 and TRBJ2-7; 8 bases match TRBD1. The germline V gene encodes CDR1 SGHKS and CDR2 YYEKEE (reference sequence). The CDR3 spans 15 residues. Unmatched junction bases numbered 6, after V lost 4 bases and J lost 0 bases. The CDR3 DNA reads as TGTGCCAGCAGCCTACGGACAGGGTTCTCCTACGAGCAGTACTTC. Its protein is CASSLRTGFSYEQYF. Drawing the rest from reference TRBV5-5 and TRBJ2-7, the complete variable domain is DAGVTQSPTHLIKTRGQQVTLRCSPISGHKSVSWYQQVLGQGPQFIFQYYEKEERGRGNFPDRFSARQFPNYSSELNVNALLLGDSALYLCASSLRTGFSYEQYFGPGTRLTVT.

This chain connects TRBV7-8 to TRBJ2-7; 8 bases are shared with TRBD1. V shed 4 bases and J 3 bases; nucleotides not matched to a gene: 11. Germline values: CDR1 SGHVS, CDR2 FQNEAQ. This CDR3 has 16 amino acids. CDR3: CASSSQGAMGNYEQYF. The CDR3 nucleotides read TGTGCCAGCAGCTCCCAGGGGGCGATGGGGAACTACGAGCAGTACTTC.

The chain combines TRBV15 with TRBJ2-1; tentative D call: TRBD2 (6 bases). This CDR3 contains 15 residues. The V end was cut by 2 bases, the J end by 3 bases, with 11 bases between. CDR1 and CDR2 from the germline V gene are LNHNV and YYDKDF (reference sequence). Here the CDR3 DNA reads TGTGCCACCAGCAGAAGACTAGGCGGCTACAATGAGCAGTTCTTC. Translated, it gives CATSRRLGGYNEQFF.

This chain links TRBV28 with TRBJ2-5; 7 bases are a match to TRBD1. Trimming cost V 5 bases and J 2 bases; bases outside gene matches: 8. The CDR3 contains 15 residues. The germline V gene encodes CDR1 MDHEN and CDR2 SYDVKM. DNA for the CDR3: TGTGCCAGCAGTCCCCTAGGGACAGATCAAGAGACCCAGTACTTC. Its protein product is CASSPLGTDQETQYF.

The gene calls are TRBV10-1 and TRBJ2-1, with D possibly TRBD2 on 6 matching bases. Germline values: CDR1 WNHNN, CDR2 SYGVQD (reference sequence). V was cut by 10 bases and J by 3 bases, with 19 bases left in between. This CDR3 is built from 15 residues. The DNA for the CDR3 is TGCGCCACGTCCCCGCGGGGTAGCCACTACAATGAGCAGTTCTTC. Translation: CATSPRGSHYNEQFF.

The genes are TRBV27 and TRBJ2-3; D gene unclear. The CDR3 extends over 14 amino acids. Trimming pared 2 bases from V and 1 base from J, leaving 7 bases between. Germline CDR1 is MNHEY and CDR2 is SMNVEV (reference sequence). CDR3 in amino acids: CASSLQLRTDTQYF. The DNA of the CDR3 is TGTGCCAGCAGTTTACAGCTCCGCACAGATACGCAGTATTTT.

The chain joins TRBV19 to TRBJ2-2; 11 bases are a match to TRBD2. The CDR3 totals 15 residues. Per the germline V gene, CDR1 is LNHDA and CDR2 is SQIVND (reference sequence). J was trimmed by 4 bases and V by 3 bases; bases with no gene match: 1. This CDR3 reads CASSIGTSGTGELFF. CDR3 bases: TGTGCCAGTAGTATCGGGACTAGCGGCACCGGGGAGCTGTTTTTT.

CDR3 protein: CSVDASGTSYEQYF. The CDR3 DNA reads as TGCAGCGTTGATGCTAGCGGGACCTCCTACGAGCAGTACTTC. The chain has TRBV29-1 and TRBJ2-5; 9 nucleotides align to TRBD2. The end of the DNA aligns better with TRBJ2-7, so the J call may be wrong. The CDR3 consists of 14 residues. Germline V gives CDR1 SQVTM, CDR2 ANQGSEA.